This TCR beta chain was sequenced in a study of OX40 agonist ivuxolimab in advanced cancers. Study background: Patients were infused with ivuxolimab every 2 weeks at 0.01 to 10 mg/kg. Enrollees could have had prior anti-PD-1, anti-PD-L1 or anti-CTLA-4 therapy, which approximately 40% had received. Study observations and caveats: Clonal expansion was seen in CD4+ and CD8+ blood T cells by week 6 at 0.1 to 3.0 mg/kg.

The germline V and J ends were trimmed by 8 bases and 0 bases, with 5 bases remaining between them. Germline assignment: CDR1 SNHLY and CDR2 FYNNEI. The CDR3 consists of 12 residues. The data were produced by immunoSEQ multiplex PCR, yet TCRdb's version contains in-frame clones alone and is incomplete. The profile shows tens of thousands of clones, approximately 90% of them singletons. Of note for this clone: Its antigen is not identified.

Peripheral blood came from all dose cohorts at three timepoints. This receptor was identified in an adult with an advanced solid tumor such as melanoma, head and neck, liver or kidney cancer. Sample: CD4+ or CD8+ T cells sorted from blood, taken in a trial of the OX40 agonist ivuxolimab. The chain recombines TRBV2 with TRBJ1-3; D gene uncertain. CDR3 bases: TGTGCCAGCCGAAACTCTGGAAACACCATATATTTT. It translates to CASRNSGNTIYF.